This T cell receptor (beta chain) was recovered during a study of cytomegalovirus exposure and HLA in healthy donors. About the research overall: An early release of data contained tens of millions of unique TCRs, which came from HLA-typed donors. General study findings and limits: Some V segments (TRBV6-2 and TRBV6-3 among them) were excluded as indistinguishable. Fewer N-insertions than the roughly 670-donor mean were reportedly shown by an Asian-associated ancestry cluster in a later analysis. High specificity and sensitivity for cytomegalovirus status were reported for the classifier.

This CDR3 spans 16 amino acids. On this clone: Its antigen is undetermined.

PCR used 60 Vbeta primers and 13 Jbeta primers. Libraries were prepared by immunoSEQ multiplex PCR; TCRdb keeps only in-frame clonotypes and omits some of them. The sample records fewer than 90,000 clones, roughly 80% being singletons. The chain links TRBV21-1 to TRBJ2-7; the table calls TRBD2, which could not be checked here. TRBV21-1 is a pseudogene locus. The specimen sequenced was PBMCs. This clonotype originated in a man aged 25-45 years in good health and CMV-seropositive. The DNA for the CDR3 is TGTGCCAGCAGCAAATATAGACTAGGATATTCCTACGAGCAGTACTTC. Protein: CASSKYRLGYSYEQYF.